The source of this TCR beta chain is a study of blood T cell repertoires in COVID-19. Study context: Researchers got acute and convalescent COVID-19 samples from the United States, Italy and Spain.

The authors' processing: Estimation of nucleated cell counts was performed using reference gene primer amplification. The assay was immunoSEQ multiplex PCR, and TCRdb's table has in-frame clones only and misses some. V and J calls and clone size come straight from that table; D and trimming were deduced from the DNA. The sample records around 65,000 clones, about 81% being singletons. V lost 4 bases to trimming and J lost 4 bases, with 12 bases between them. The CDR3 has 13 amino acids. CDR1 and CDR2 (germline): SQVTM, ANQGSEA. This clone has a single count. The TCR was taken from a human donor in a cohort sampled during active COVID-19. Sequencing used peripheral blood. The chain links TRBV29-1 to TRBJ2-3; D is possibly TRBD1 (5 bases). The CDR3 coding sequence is TGCAGCGTTGGGGCCCAGGGCCCAGATACGCAGTATTTT. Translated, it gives CSVGAQGPDTQYF.